This T cell receptor (beta chain) was observed in a study of blood T cell repertoires in COVID-19. Overall study: COVID-19 samples collected from the United States, Italy and Spain covered acute and convalescent phases.

The method was immunoSEQ multiplex PCR; TCRdb's version includes in-frame clones alone and lacks a portion of them. The table has fewer than 85,000 clones, 88% seen once. The germline V gene has CDR1 PRHDT and CDR2 FYEKMQ (reference sequence). CDR3 length equals 15 residues. V shed 5 bases and J 0 bases; nucleotides not matched to a gene: 4. The chain links TRBV13 to TRBJ2-3; the match to TRBD2 covers 8 bases. The TCR originated in a human donor in a cohort sampled during active COVID-19. Sequences were obtained from peripheral blood. CDR3 coding DNA: TGTGCCAGCAGCCTACTAGCGGATAGCACAGATACGCAGTATTTT. Amino acid sequence: CASSLLADSTDTQYF.